This T cell receptor (beta chain) was profiled in a study of CD4 T cells in relation to SARS-CoV-2 and coronaviruses (dated by TCRdb to 2020 to 2023). Notes on the research overall: In the ViraFEST assay, PBMCs were grown with antigen for nine to eleven days, and TCR beta CDR3s were then sequenced to identify antigen-specific clonal expansions. At the level of individual TCR clonotypes, the study measured memory CD4+ T cell crossreactivity between SARS-CoV-2 spike protein and common cold coronavirus spike proteins. Expansion assays from other donors in the study were sequenced with a different, Illumina-based TCR-beta assay. Samples from three pre-COVID donors and the naive versus memory experiments were sequenced with the Adaptive Biotechnologies TCR-sequencing kit; other data were Illumina-based. Using patient-derived lymphoblastoid cell lines, the shared crossreactive spike epitopes were mapped to their HLA restriction. The approximately 12 convalescent patients included 8 males and 4 females; two subjects were Hispanic. The full convalescent cohort of around eleven patients had a median age of about 37 years, ranging from about 21 to 75 years.

On the study overall, not on this receptor specifically: No donor contributed both pre-pandemic and post-infection samples, which limited tracing the source of pre-existing responses. The study was limited by small numbers of patients and tested TCRs. Naive versus memory sequencing indicated that memory recall responses, rather than primary responses primed during culture, are detected by the assay. Memory CD4+ clonotypes crossrecognizing SARS-CoV-2 and at least one common cold coronavirus spike were found in around 71% of donors. Compared with monoreactive clones, crossreactive clones had significantly weaker SARS-CoV-2-driven expansion, a result consistent with antigenic imprinting. Crossreactivity analysis centred on spike protein, so crossreactivity against other viral proteins was not assessed.

DNA from CEF-cultured naive and memory CD4+ T cells underwent immunoSEQ TCR-beta sequencing at survey level. In the original analysis: During preprocessing, nonproductive sequences were discarded, as were any CDR3s that did not begin with C, did not end with F or W, or were shorter than 7 amino acids. Antigen-specific clonotypes were called with the MANAFEST web app on the basis of expansion relative to the reference and to other culture wells. To be counted as positive, a clone had to show significant expansion compared with the reference culture, at an FDR below 0.05, in 2 of 3 replicate wells. Positive clones also required significant expansion versus all other tandem wells and an odds ratio above 5. Cultured and uncultured naive and memory CD4+ repertoires were searched for CDR3s previously identified as spike- and CEF-reactive. After three terminal residues were trimmed from each end, CDR3 homology was quantified as pairwise Levenshtein distance using the stringdist R package. TCRdb mirrors the immuneACCESS table, restricted to in-frame sequences. Some clones are absent from its copies; in checked studies, under half trace to an unresolved V gene, and the reason for the others is unknown. That table is the source of V, J and clone size, and D and trimming were worked out from the DNA. The sample table shows some 43,000 clones, and over 75% are seen once. The ten largest clonotypes hold about 1.5% of the sample.

Turning to this clone: Its binding antigen is unknown. No qualities accompany the bases; no much larger clone lies one base away.

Naive and memory CD4+ T cells were separated from cryopreserved PBMCs by first enriching for CD4 and then performing EasySep naive CD4+ T cell enrichment. Sorted naive or memory CD4+ T cells (about 100,000) were cultured 1:1 with T cell-depleted PBMCs and CEF peptides for around ten days. Each peptide culture condition was generally run in triplicate replicate wells. PBMCs were isolated from leukapheresis product or whole blood by Ficoll-Paque PLUS gradient centrifugation. PBMCs were either cryopreserved at -140°C or used fresh in the expansion assay. The QIAamp Micro DNA Kit was used to extract genomic DNA from the CD4+ T cells. The source of this sequence is an adult with COVID-19. Specimen: naive CD4+ T cells from PBMCs, cultured in vitro. In light of the paper, this sample's cell subset or site label describes: naive CD4+ T cells isolated by negative enrichment.

CDR3 protein: CASSLFWDSGNSPLHF. The DNA sequence reads TGTGCCAGCAGTTTATTTTGGGACAGTGGTAATTCACCCCTCCACTTT. This receptor chain uses TRBV27 and TRBJ1-6, with 7 bases in between that match TRBD1. V lost 1 base and J lost 6 bases, and the count of bases not matched to a germline gene is 6. The CDR3, cysteine through phenylalanine, is 16 amino acids long. Kept here is only the CDR3 DNA, which spans 48 bases and is read in frame from base 1. As encoded in the germline V gene (reference sequence), CDR1 is MNHEY while CDR2 is SMNVEV.